Each of the 15 T cell receptor beta chains below was sequenced from the same sample in a study of CD8+ T cells in alopecia areata. This sample's treatment: oral pan-JAK inhibitor, 5-10 mg twice daily. TCR sequencing used cDNA made by reverse transcription of extracted RNA. Sequencing was performed with immunoSEQ multiplex PCR; in TCRdb, only in-frame clones are kept and a portion is missing. Here the sample spans 200,000 to 250,000 clones, less than 65% being singletons. Source: CD4+ T cells sorted from blood, taken at week 4, from a patient treated with tofacitinib. The receptor set was obtained from a human donor with alopecia areata.

The CDR3 DNA sequence: TGTGCCTGGGGACTGACACAAGAGACCCAGTACTTC. Its translation: CAWGLTQETQYF. The rearrangement uses TRBV30 and TRBJ2-5; TRBD2 might be the D (5 bases). The germline CDR1 and CDR2 sequences are GTSNPN and SVGIG (reference sequence). The CDR3 covers 12 residues. V shed 5 bases and J shed 2 bases, with 9 bases lying between them.

The gene calls are TRBV30 and TRBJ1-5; D unresolved. Germline assignment: CDR1 GTSNPN and CDR2 SVGIG (reference sequence). Trimming took 1 base from V and 3 from J, leaving 7 bases between them. This CDR3 comprises 13 residues. The CDR3 DNA sequence: TGTGCCTGGAGTGGGGGTAACAATCAGCCCCAGCATTTT. It specifies CAWSGGNNQPQHF.

Worth noting for this clone: At one end the junction does not follow the germline gene, possibly because of a read error. This chain connects TRBV20-1 to TRBJ1-2; possible D gene TRBD1, 6 bases. The CDR3 is 9 residues long. Germline CDR1 DFQATT, CDR2 SNEGSKA (reference sequence). CDR3 sequence: CSAPGGGAF. The CDR3 DNA reads as TGCAGTGCTCCCGGAGGGGGGGCCTTC.

This chain connects TRBV2 to TRBJ1-2; 9 nucleotides align to TRBD1. V was clipped by 7 bases and J by 7 bases; unmatched bases: 16. Germline-derived CDR1 and CDR2 are SNHLY and FYNNEI. This CDR3 is built from 16 residues. The CDR3 DNA is TGTGCCAGCACCCCTGCGCTGGGACAGGGAGGACGTGGCTACACCTTC. Its translation: CASTPALGQGGRGYTF.

The chain combines TRBV29-1 with TRBJ2-7; TRBD1 agrees at 11 bases. The trim removed 7 bases at V and 6 bases at J, leaving 11 bases unmatched. The CDR3 is 14 amino acids. Germline CDR1 reads SQVTM; CDR2 reads ANQGSEA. The CDR3 protein is CSAKAGQGGREQYF. The CDR3 DNA sequence: TGCAGCGCCAAGGCGGGACAGGGGGGCCGCGAGCAGTACTTC.

This sequence joins TRBV11-3 and TRBJ1-1; tentative D call: TRBD1 (6 bases). The V end lost 0 bases, the J end lost 4 bases, and 6 bases lay between the germline ends. This CDR3 spans 13 amino acids. Germline loops: CDR1 SGHNT, CDR2 YENEEA. The CDR3 reads CASSLEQGTEAFF. In DNA, the CDR3 is TGTGCCAGCAGCTTAGAACAGGGCACTGAAGCTTTCTTT.

This clone occurred a few times. The rearrangement uses TRBV4-2 and TRBJ1-1; no clear D gene. The CDR3 runs 14 residues. Looked up from germline, CDR1 is LGHNA and CDR2 is YNFKEQ. Between the trimmed V and J ends, which lost 2 bases and 11 bases, there was a span of 18 bases. In DNA, the CDR3 is TGTGCCAGCAGCCAATCTACGCTTGGGAAGTGGGCTTTCTTT. It codes for CASSQSTLGKWAFF.

This sequence joins TRBV9 and TRBJ2-7; the match to TRBD1 covers 7 bases. This CDR3 is built from 15 residues. Germline V gene data show CDR1 as SGDLS and CDR2 as YYNGEE. V lost 0 bases and J lost 4; bases outside the gene matches: 7. Here the CDR3 reads CASSVGGQSYYEQYF. In DNA, the CDR3 is TGTGCCAGCAGCGTAGGGGGACAGTCCTATTACGAGCAGTACTTC.

This clone was detected a few times. The rearrangement links TRBV9 to TRBJ1-2, with TRBD1 as a possible D gene (5 bases). Germline CDR1 is SGDLS and CDR2 is YYNGEE. The V and J ends lost 4 bases and 4 bases respectively, with 17 bases between them. CDR3 length: 15 residues. Here the CDR3 DNA reads TGTGCCAGCAGCCCGGGGACCCCGGGCCCCTATGGCTACACCTTC. It encodes CASSPGTPGPYGYTF.

The rearrangement links TRBV29-1 to TRBJ2-7; either TRBD1 or TRBD2 may fit D (6 bases each). Germline V gene sequence: CDR1 SQVTM, CDR2 ANQGSEA. V was trimmed by 4 bases and J by 4 bases, leaving 11 bases between them. The CDR3 has 12 residues. CDR3 nucleotide sequence: TGCAGCGTTGGGAGGGGGAGGTACGAGCAGTACTTC. Translating it yields CSVGRGRYEQYF.

CDR3 sequence: CASSDHAGAQYF. CDR3 bases: TGTGCCAGCAGCGACCATGCTGGGGCTCAGTACTTC. The J gene is TRBJ2-7, the V gene TRBV9; D might be TRBD1 (5 bases). Trimming left V 3 bases short and J 10 bases short, with 14 bases between. The CDR3 has 12 residues. Per the germline V gene, CDR1 is SGDLS and CDR2 is YYNGEE. The full variable domain, its missing parts supplied by reference TRBV9 and TRBJ2-7, is DSGVTQTPKHLITATGQRVTLRCSPRSGDLSVYWYQQSLDQGLQFLIQYYNGEERAKGNILERFSAQQFPDLHSELNLSSLELGDSALYFCASSDHAGAQYFGPGTRLTVT.

J is TRBJ2-5 and V is TRBV4-1, with unresolved D. V was shortened by 5 bases and J by 2 bases, with 6 bases between the two germline ends. The germline V gene encodes CDR1 MGHRA and CDR2 YSYEKL. This CDR3 contains 12 residues. In DNA, the CDR3 is TGCGCCAGCAGCGGACCTCAAGAGACCCAGTACTTC. Translating gives CASSGPQETQYF.

The genes are TRBV18 and TRBJ1-5; D is ambiguous. Germline CDR1 and CDR2: KGHSH and LQKENI. This CDR3 is 15 amino acids long. V was cut by 2 bases and J by 4 bases, with 12 bases left in between. The CDR3 DNA follows: TGTGCCAGCTCACCATACGGGGTCCTGAATCAGCCCCAGCATTTT. Translating it yields CASSPYGVLNQPQHF.

This clone came up once. The V and J genes are TRBV29-1 and TRBJ1-2; possible D gene TRBD1, 5 bases. V lost 5 bases to trimming and J lost 5 bases, with 15 bases between them. Germline CDR1 and CDR2: SQVTM and ANQGSEA. This CDR3 comprises 13 residues. The CDR3 region is CSVSSGEGYGYTF. The CDR3 DNA follows: TGCAGCGTTAGTTCGGGGGAAGGTTATGGCTACACCTTC.

The rearrangement uses TRBV18 and TRBJ1-1; 9 bases are a match to TRBD1. CDR1 is KGHSH and CDR2 is LQKENI in the germline V gene. The CDR3 covers 18 residues. The ends lost 6 bases at V and 1 base at J; junction bases unmatched: 15. DNA of the CDR3: TGTGCCAGCTCTCTTATTACAGGGGGCCCTATAGGGAACACTGAAGCTTTCTTT. This codes for CASSLITGGPIGNTEAFF.